The entry below gives a single T cell receptor beta chain sequence along with its context. There are many counts of this clonotype. Its antigen remains undetermined. The record has no base qualities; no much larger clone is one base away. Graves' hyperthyroidism was defined as stable when no progression to ophthalmopathy occurred over 18 months of follow-up. Hyperthyroidism patients were aged 18 to 65 years and newly diagnosed, with disease duration of less than 2 months. Exclusion was applied to patients with uncontrolled infections, other autoimmune diseases, pregnancy or lactation. Diagnoses were based on clinical symptoms, serum thyroxine and TRAb, thyroid ultrasound and orbital computed tomography. PBMCs were isolated from 10 ml of fresh peripheral blood by Ficoll-Paque density gradient centrifugation. Trizol reagent was used to extract total RNA, and RNA quality was then checked on an Agilent 2100 Bioanalyzer.

TCR beta CDR3 regions were amplified from RNA transcripts. A first-round RT-PCR of the TCR CDR3 used the HTBI primer set with the Qiagen OneStep RT-PCR kit. Libraries were constructed in a second round of multiplex PCR, after which size selection and purification were carried out. Paired-end sequencing of the libraries was performed with 100 bp reads on an Illumina HiSeq2000. The authors' pipeline ran thus. SOAPnuke was used to process the raw data, throwing out any read that contained adapters or uncalled bases, had a mean Phred below 15, or lacked an exact constant-primer or identifier match. High-quality paired reads were merged using COPE v1.2.5, and each unique nucleotide sequence was defined as a clonotype. MiTCR v1.1 was used to align the clonotypes against IMGT TRBV, TRBD and TRBJ reference segments. The analysis included only V-J combinations with a frequency above 0.0001, which together covered more than 99% of the repertoires. A TCS score was defined as the ratio of F50 (clonal expansion) to E x V (chaos), with BLOSUM62-based TCRdist applied between CDR3 peptides within each V-J. Welch's t-statistics and random forest reduced roughly 500 V-J features to roughly 13, which were used in a naive Bayes classifier (R e1071). Clones were called with MiXCR by TCRdb after fastp trimmed the public reads at Q25, and only in-frame beta chains were retained. Under each unique CDR3 protein, matching rows form one entry showing the most common genes and DNA. The authors' filters were not applied to this entry. The sample table records around 500,000 distinct CDR3 sequences; 14% of these occur just once. The top ten constitute 14% of the sample.

These data belong to a study of T cells in Graves' hyperthyroidism and ophthalmopathy (dated by TCRdb to the late 2010s). Regarding the study in general: Peripheral blood was collected at initial diagnosis, before any treatment. The paper reports TCR Vbeta CDR3 sequencing of approximately 130 peripheral blood samples: approximately 41 ophthalmopathy, 75 to 80 hyperthyroidism and some 17 progressor patients. In about six Graves' hyperthyroidism patients, the study also compared T-cell repertoires from thyroid tissue with T-cell repertoires from blood. After sampling, hyperthyroidism patients received methimazole starting at 30 mg daily, and ophthalmopathy patients received high-dose intravenous methylprednisolone. An independent validation cohort of 18 to 20 hyperthyroidism patients and about 16 patients who later progressed to ophthalmopathy tested prospective prediction of ophthalmopathy. The 90 to 100 discovery patients were randomly split 7:3 into training and test sets. TCR V-J signatures able to tell the groups apart were searched for in a discovery cohort of 95 to 100 patients, of whom roughly 42 had Graves' ophthalmopathy and around 56 had stable Graves' hyperthyroidism.

Trimming accounts for 4 bases at V and 7 bases at J, while the number of junction bases matched to no gene is 21. The CDR3 numbers 18 residues from cysteine through phenylalanine. The retained sequence is limited to the CDR3, 54 bases, with the frame set at the first base. What the work shows at the level of the full study, not this receptor alone: In validation, the model predicted progression to ophthalmopathy with 65% to 71% sensitivity and roughly 72% specificity, a median of about 6.7 months before onset. Most expanded thyroid clonotypes (frequency above 0.001) were also detected in blood, suggesting blood repertoires may reflect thyroid immune responses. No statistical method was used to set the sample size in advance, and investigators knew the group allocation. A 13 V-J signature model separated ophthalmopathy from stable hyperthyroidism, with approximately 87% sensitivity and just under 84% specificity in cross-validation and 80%/75% in testing.

The chain employs TRBV12-3 or TRBV12-4 and TRBJ1-2, with 7 bases matching TRBD1. Sequenced: blood. The TCR was taken from a woman in her thirties or forties with Graves' hyperthyroidism. DNA sequence: TGTGCCAGCAGTTCAGGGTTGATCAGGGGGGGGGGTGACCCTGGCTACACCTTC. It encodes CASSSGLIRGGGDPGYTF.